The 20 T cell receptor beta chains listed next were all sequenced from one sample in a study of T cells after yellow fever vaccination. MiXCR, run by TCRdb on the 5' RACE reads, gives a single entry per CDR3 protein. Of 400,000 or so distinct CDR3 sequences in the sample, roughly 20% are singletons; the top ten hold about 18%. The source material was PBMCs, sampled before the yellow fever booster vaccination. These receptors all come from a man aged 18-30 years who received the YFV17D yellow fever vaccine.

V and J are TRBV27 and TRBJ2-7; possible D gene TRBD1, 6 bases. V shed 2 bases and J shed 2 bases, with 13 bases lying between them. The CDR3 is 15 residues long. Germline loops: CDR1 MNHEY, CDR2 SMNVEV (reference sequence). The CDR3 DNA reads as TGTGCCAGCAGTTTAGTTCAGGGGATAGCCTACGAGCAGTACTTC. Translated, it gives CASSLVQGIAYEQYF.

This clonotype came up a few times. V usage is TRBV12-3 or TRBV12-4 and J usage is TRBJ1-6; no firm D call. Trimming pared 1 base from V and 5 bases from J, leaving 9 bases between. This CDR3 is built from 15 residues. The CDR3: CASSLDRVDNSPLHF. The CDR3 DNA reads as TGTGCCAGCAGTTTAGACCGGGTCGATAATTCACCCCTCCACTTT.

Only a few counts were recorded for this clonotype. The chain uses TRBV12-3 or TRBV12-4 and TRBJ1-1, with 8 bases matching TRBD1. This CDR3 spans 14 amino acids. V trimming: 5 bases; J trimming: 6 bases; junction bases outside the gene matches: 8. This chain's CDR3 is CASSLGQGRAEAFF. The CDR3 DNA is TGTGCCAGCAGTCTCGGACAGGGAAGGGCTGAAGCTTTCTTT.

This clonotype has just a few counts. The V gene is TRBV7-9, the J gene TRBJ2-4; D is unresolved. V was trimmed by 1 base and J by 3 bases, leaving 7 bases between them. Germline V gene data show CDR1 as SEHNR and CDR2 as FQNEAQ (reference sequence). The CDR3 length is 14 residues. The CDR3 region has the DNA TGTGCCAGCAGCTTAGTGGACGTCAAAAACATTCAGTACTTC. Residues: CASSLVDVKNIQYF.

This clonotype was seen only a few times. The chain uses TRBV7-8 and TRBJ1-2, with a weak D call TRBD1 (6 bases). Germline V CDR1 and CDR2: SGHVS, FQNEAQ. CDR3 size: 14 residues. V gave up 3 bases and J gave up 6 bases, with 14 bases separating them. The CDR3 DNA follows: TGTGCCAGCAGCTTTCTGCCAGGGGACCATGGCTACACCTTC. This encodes CASSFLPGDHGYTF.

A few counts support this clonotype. CDR3 in DNA: TGTGCCAGCAGTTACTTGGGGGTTCAATACTTC. Translation gives CASSYLGVQYF. The chain couples TRBV6-5 to TRBJ2-5, with D perhaps being TRBD1 or TRBD2 (5 bases each). Germline CDR1 and CDR2: MNHEY and SVGAGI. The CDR3 runs to 11 residues. Trimming pared 1 base from V and 14 bases from J, leaving 11 bases between.

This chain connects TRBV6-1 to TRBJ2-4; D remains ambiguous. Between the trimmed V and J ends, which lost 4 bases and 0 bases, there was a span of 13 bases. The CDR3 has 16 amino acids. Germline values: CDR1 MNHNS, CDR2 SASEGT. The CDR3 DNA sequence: TGTGCCAGCAGTGCCTCGGCGGCTCCAGCCAAAAACATTCAGTACTTC. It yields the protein CASSASAAPAKNIQYF.

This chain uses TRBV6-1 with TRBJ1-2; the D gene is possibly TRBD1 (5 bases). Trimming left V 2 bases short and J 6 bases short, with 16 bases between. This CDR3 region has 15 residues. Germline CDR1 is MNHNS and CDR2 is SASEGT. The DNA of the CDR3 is TGTGCCAGCAGTGAACCCCCGGGGGGGAAACATGGCTACACCTTC. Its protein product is CASSEPPGGKHGYTF.

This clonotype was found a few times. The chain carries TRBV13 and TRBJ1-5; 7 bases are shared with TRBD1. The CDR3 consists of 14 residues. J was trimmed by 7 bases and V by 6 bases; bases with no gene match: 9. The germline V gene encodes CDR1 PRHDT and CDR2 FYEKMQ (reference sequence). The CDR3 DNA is TGTGCCAGCAGACAACAGGGGTCAGGACAGCCCCAGCATTTT. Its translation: CASRQQGSGQPQHF.

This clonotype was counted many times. The CDR3 here is CSATLGRDVEQYF. CDR3 in DNA: TGCAGTGCCACGTTGGGCAGGGATGTTGAGCAGTACTTC. The chain carries TRBV20-1 and TRBJ2-7; the D gene is possibly TRBD1 (5 bases). CDR1 and CDR2 from the germline V gene are DFQATT and SNEGSKA (reference sequence). CDR3 length: 13 residues. Trimming took 6 bases from V and 7 from J, leaving 19 bases between them.

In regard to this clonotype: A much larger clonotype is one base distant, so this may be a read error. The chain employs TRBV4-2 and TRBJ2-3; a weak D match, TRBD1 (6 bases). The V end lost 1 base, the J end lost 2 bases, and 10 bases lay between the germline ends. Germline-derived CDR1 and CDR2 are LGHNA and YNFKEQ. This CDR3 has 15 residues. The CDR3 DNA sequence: TGTGCCAGCAGCCAAGGGGGGACAAACACAGATACGCAGTATTTT. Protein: CASSQGGTNTDTQYF.

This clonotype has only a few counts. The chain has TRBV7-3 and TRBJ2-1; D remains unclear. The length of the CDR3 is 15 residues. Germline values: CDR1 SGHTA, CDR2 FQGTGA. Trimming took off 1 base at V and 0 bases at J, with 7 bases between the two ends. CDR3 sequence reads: CASSLRTSSYNEQFF. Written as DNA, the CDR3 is TGTGCCAGCAGCTTAAGGACCAGCTCCTACAATGAGCAGTTCTTC.

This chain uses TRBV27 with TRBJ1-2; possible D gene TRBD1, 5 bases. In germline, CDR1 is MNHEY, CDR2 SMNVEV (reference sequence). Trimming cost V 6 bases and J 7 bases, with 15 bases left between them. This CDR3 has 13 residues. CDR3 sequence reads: CASSPQGYAGYTF. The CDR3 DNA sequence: TGTGCCAGCAGCCCGCAGGGTTACGCTGGCTACACCTTC.

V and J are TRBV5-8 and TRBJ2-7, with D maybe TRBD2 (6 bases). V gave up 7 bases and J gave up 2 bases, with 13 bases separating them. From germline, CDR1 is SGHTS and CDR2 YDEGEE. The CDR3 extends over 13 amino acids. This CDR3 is CASHRGTPYEQYV. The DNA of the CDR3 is TGTGCCAGCCACCGGGGGACCCCCTACGAGCAGTACGTC.

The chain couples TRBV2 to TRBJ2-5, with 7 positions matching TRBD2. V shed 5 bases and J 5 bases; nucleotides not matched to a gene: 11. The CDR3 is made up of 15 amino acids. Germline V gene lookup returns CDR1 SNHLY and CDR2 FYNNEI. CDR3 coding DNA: TGTGCCAGCAGTCTGGCGCTAGCGGTCCAGGAGACCCAGTACTTC. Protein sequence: CASSLALAVQETQYF.

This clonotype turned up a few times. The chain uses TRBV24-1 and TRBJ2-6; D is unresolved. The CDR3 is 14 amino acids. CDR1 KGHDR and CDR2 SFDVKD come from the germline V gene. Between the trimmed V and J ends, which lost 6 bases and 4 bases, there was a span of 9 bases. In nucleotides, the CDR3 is TGTGCCACCAGTAGGTCATCCGGGGCCAACGTCCTGACTTTC. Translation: CATSRSSGANVLTF.

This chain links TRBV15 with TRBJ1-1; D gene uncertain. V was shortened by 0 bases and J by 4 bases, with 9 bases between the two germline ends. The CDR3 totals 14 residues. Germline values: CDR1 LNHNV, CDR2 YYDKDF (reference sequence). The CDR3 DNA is TGTGCCACCAGCAGAGATCGGATGGGCACTGAAGCTTTCTTT. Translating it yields CATSRDRMGTEAFF.

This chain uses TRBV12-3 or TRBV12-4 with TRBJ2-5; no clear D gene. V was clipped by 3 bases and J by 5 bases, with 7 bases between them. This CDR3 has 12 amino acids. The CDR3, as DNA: TGTGCCAGCAGTTTTAGTTCGGAGACCCAGTACTTC. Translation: CASSFSSETQYF.

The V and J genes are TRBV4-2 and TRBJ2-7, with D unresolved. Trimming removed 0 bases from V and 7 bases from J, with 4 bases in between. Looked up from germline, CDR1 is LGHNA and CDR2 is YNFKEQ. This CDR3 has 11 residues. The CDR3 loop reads CASSQEREQYF. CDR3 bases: TGTGCCAGCAGCCAAGAAAGGGAGCAGTACTTC.

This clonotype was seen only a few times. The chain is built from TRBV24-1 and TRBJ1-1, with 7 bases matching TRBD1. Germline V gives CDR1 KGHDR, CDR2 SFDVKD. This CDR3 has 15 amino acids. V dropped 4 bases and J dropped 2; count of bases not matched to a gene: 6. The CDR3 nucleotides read TGTGCCACCAGTGACCCCCGACAGGGAAACACTGAAGCTTTCTTT. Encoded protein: CATSDPRQGNTEAFF.